Each of the 10 T cell receptor beta chains below was sequenced from the same sample in a study of blood T cell repertoires in COVID-19. Assay used: immunoSEQ multiplex PCR; TCRdb lists only in-frame clones, some missing. The data show about 260,000 clones, about 83% seen once. The sequencing input was PBMCs or T cells enriched from blood (not recorded which). The receptor set was obtained from a woman aged 45-65 years who had recovered from COVID-19.

In DNA form, the CDR3 reads TGTGCCAGTCGCCGGGACAGGGGAGGAGCTAACTATGGCTACACCTTC. Translation: CASRRDRGGANYGYTF. This chain uses TRBV19 with TRBJ1-2; 10 bases match TRBD1. V was clipped by 8 bases and J by 0 bases; unmatched bases: 9. The CDR3 spans 16 residues. Germline V CDR1 and CDR2: LNHDA, SQIVND (reference sequence).

This chain connects TRBV18 to TRBJ2-7; 8 nucleotides agree with TRBD2. This CDR3 region has 13 residues. CDR1 is KGHSH and CDR2 is LQKENI in the germline V gene. The trim removed 3 bases at V and 2 bases at J, leaving 0 bases unmatched. CDR3 region: CASSPSGTYEQYF. In DNA form, the CDR3 reads TGTGCCAGCTCACCTAGCGGGACCTACGAGCAGTACTTC.

This chain links TRBV7-2 with TRBJ1-3; D call uncertain. V was pared by 3 bases and J by 4 bases, with 10 bases between. Germline CDR1 SGHTA, CDR2 FQGNSA. There are 14 residues in the CDR3. The CDR3 spells CASSFGGRGNTIYF. Written as DNA, the CDR3 is TGTGCCAGCAGCTTCGGCGGAAGAGGAAACACCATATATTTT.

The gene calls are TRBV2 and TRBJ1-5, with D possibly being TRBD1 (6 bases). CDR1 is SNHLY, CDR2 FYNNEI, per germline. CDR3 length: 14 residues. Trimming shortened V by 2 bases and J by 4 bases, and 9 bases separated the two germline ends. The CDR3, as DNA: TGTGCCAGCAGTGAAATAGGGGGTAATCAGCCCCAGCATTTT. The encoded protein is CASSEIGGNQPQHF.

This clone was seen only a few times. The chain is built from TRBV18 and TRBJ2-1; 7 positions match TRBD2. Per germline, CDR1 KGHSH and CDR2 LQKENI. Losses at the gene ends were 1 base for V and 2 bases for J; bases not matched to a gene: 8. The CDR3 consists of 17 residues. The DNA of the CDR3 is TGTGCCAGCTCACCACTAGGAAGGACTAGAACCTACAATGAGCAGTTCTTC. Its translation: CASSPLGRTRTYNEQFF. Full variable domain (remainder filled in from reference TRBV18 and TRBJ2-1): NAGVMQNPRHLVRRRGQEARLRCSPMKGHSHVYWYRQLPEEGLKFMVYLQKENIIDESGMPKERFSAEFPKEGPSILRIQQVVRGDSAAYFCASSPLGRTRTYNEQFFGPGTRLTVL.

The chain links TRBV7-9 to TRBJ2-5, with no clear D. The CDR3 is 14 residues long. V lost 1 base, J lost 2 bases, and 8 bases lay in between. Germline lookup yields CDR1 SEHNR and CDR2 FQNEAQ (reference sequence). The CDR3 nucleotides are TGTGCCAGCAGCTTAGTCGTCAGTCAAGAGACCCAGTACTTC. This encodes CASSLVVSQETQYF.

The chain joins TRBV10-3 to TRBJ1-2, with TRBD1 matching over 8 bases. The CDR3 contains 17 residues. Germline V lookup: CDR1 ENHRY, CDR2 SYGVKD. V lost 0 bases to trimming and J lost 5 bases; unmatched junction nucleotides: 11. CDR3 loop: CAISESLLTGAGYGYTF. DNA of the CDR3: TGTGCCATCAGTGAGTCCTTGTTGACAGGGGCGGGATATGGCTACACCTTC.

The rearrangement links TRBV25-1 to TRBJ2-5; D may be TRBD2 (6 bases). Trimming shortened V by 3 bases and J by 3 bases, and 14 bases separated the two germline ends. Germline V gene data show CDR1 as MGHDK and CDR2 as SYGVNS. The CDR3 runs 15 residues. CDR3 bases: TGTGCCAGCAGTGACCTGGGGGGTCGGGAAGAGACCCAGTACTTC. As protein: CASSDLGGREETQYF. Full variable domain (missing parts from reference TRBV25-1 and TRBJ2-5): EADIYQTPRYLVIGTGKKITLECSQTMGHDKMYWYQQDPGMELHLIHYSYGVNSTEKGDLSSESTVSRIRTEHFPLTLESARPSHTSQYLCASSDLGGREETQYFGPGTRLLVL.

The table lists this clone with a few counts. V usage is TRBV2 and J usage is TRBJ1-4; possibly TRBD1 for D (5 bases). The germline V gene has CDR1 SNHLY and CDR2 FYNNEI. Trimming pared 8 bases from V and 0 bases from J, leaving 13 bases between. The CDR3 covers 15 residues. The CDR3 DNA reads TGTGCCAGCGGGGCGTCCAGGGCAACTAATGAAAAACTGTTTTTT. Its translation is CASGASRATNEKLFF.

The chain has TRBV28 and TRBJ2-3, with TRBD2 identical over 15 bases. V shed 6 bases, J shed 4 bases, and the junction held 11 bases outside the gene matches. The CDR3 consists of 18 residues. Germline V lookup: CDR1 MDHEN, CDR2 SYDVKM. The CDR3 sequence: CASRTDGLAGGHADTQYF. The CDR3 region has the DNA TGTGCCAGCAGGACCGACGGACTAGCGGGAGGGCACGCAGATACGCAGTATTTT.